This T cell receptor (beta chain) originates from a study of regulatory T cells in long-lasting Graves disease. Arm-PCR with iRepertoire HTBI primers amplified the CDR3 regions for these TCR beta libraries. TCRdb recomputed calls from the multiplex PCR reads with MiXCR, one row per CDR3 protein. The sample includes about 520,000 distinct CDR3 sequences, around 12% of them seen just once. V lost 7 bases to trimming and J lost 6 bases, with 21 bases between them. CDR1 and CDR2 (germline): SNHLY, FYNNEI. The CDR3 totals 15 residues. This clonotype has a count of ten or more. Its antigen is as yet unknown. Study results and caveats: Persistent disease was characterized by preferential usage of TRBV28, TRBJ1-2 and TRBJ2-5.

Described time point: newly diagnosed GD, antithyroid drugs for less than 3 months. PBMC RNA served as the TCR library source. Diagnoses of Graves' disease were made by American Thyroid Association guidelines. Staff drew about 10 milliliters of peripheral blood into EDTA tubes. The same sample was also used in a study of T cells in Graves' hyperthyroidism and ophthalmopathy. That study adds: Blood also held most thyroid clonotypes expanded beyond 0.001.

The receptor comes from a woman in her twenties or thirties with Graves disease. The sample was peripheral blood mononuclear cells (PBMCs), taken at new diagnosis, from a patient treated with antithyroid drugs. V gene TRBV2 combines with J gene TRBJ1-2; tentatively, D is TRBD1 (5 bases). The CDR3 loop reads CASIPQDPWIHGYTF. In DNA, the CDR3 is TGTGCCAGCATCCCACAGGACCCATGGATTCATGGCTACACCTTC. Supplemented by reference TRBV2 and TRBJ1-2, the full variable domain reads EPEVTQTPSHQVTQMGQEVILRCVPISNHLYFYWYRQILGQKVEFLVSFYNNEISEKSEIFDDQFSVERPDGSNFTLKIRSTKLEDSAMYFCASIPQDPWIHGYTFGSGTRLTVV.